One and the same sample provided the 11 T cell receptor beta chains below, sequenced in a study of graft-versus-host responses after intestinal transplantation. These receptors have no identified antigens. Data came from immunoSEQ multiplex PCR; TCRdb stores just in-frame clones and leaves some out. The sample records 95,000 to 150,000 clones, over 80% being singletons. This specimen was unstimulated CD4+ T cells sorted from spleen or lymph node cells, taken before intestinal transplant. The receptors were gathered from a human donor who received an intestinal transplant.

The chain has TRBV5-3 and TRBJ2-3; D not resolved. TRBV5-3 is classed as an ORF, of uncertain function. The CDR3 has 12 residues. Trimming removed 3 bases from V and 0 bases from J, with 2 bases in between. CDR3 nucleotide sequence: TGTGCCAGAAGCTCTAGCACAGATACGCAGTATTTT. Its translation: CARSSSTDTQYF.

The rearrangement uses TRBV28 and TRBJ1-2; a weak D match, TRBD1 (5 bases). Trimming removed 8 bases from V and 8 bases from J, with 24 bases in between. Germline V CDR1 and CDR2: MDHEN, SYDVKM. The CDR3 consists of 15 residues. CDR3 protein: CASLGGEAGRRGYTF. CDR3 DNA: TGTGCCAGCCTGGGGGGAGAAGCAGGGCGAAGGGGCTACACCTTC.

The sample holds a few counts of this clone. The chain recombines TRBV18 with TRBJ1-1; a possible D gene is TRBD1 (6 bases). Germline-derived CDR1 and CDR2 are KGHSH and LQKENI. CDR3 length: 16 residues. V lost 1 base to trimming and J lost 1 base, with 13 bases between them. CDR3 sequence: CASSPRTGITNTEAFF. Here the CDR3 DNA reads TGTGCCAGCTCACCACGCACAGGGATCACGAACACTGAAGCTTTCTTT.

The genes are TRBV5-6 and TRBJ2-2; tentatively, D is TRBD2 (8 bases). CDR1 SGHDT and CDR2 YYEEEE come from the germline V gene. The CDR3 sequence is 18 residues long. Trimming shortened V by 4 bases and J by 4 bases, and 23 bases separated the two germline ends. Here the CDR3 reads CASSARGGRRGRTGELFF. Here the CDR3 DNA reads TGTGCCAGCAGCGCCCGGGGGGGGAGAAGGGGGCGCACCGGGGAGCTGTTTTTT.

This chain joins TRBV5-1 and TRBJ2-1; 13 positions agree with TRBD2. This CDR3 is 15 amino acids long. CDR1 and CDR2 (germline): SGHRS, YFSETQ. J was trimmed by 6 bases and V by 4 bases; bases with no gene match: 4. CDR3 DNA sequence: TGCGCCAGCAGCCTGGGACTAGCGGGATTCAATGAGCAGTTCTTC. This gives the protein CASSLGLAGFNEQFF.

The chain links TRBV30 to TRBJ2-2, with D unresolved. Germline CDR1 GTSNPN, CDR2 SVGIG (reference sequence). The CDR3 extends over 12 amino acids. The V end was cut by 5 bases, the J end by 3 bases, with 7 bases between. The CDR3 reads CAWGQYTGELFF. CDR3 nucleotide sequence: TGTGCCTGGGGTCAGTACACCGGGGAGCTGTTTTTT.

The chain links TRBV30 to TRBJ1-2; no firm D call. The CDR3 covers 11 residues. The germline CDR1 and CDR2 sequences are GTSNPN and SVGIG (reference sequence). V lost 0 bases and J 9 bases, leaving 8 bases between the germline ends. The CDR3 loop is CAWSVMLRYTF. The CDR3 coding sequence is TGTGCCTGGAGTGTAATGTTACGCTACACCTTC.

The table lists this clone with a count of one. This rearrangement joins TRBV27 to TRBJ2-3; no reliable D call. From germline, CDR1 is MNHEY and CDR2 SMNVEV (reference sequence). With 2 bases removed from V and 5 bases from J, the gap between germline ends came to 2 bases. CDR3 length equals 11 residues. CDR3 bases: TGTGCCAGCAGTTTAGGAGATACGCAGTATTTT. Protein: CASSLGDTQYF.

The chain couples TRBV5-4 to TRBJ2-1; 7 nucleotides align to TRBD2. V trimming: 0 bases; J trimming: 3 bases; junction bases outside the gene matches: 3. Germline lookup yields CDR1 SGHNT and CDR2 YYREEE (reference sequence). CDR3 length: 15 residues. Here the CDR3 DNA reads TGTGCCAGCAGCTTGGCGGCTAGCGGCTACAATGAGCAGTTCTTC. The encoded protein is CASSLAASGYNEQFF.

This CDR3 is CASSFSAANEKLFF. The CDR3 nucleotides are TGCGCCAGCAGCTTCTCCGCAGCTAATGAAAAACTGTTTTTT. This chain connects TRBV5-1 to TRBJ1-4; D is unclear. The CDR3 length is 14 residues. Germline V CDR1 and CDR2: SGHRS, YFSETQ. Trimming stripped 2 bases from V and 3 bases from J, with 8 bases between.

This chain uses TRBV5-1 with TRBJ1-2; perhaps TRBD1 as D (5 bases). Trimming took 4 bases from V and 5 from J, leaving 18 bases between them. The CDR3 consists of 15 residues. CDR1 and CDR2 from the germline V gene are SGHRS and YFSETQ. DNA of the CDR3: TGCGCCAGCAGCATGGAGGGGAAGGGATCGTATGGCTACACCTTC. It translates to CASSMEGKGSYGYTF.